These 23 T cell receptor beta chains came from one sample sequenced in a study of blood T cell repertoires in COVID-19. Produced via immunoSEQ multiplex PCR; TCRdb's table is partial and in-frame only. The sample lists about 230,000 clones; 85% to 90% were seen once. The material sequenced was PBMCs or T cells enriched from blood (not recorded which). These receptors were taken from a man between 18 and 29 years old who had recovered from COVID-19.

The V and J genes are TRBV6-5 and TRBJ2-7; maybe TRBD1 (5 bases). The CDR3 consists of 12 residues. Trimming pared 6 bases from V and 5 bases from J, leaving 11 bases between. Germline CDR1 MNHEY, CDR2 SVGAGI. The CDR3 loop is CASSPMGHEQYF. The CDR3 bases are TGTGCCAGCAGCCCGATGGGGCACGAGCAGTACTTC.

The CDR3 reads CASRGGTVGNTIYF. As DNA, the CDR3 is TGTGCCAGCAGGGGCGGGACGGTTGGAAACACCATATATTTT. This chain uses TRBV28 with TRBJ1-3, with a weak D call TRBD1 (5 bases). V was cut by 6 bases and J by 3 bases, with 12 bases left in between. CDR1 MDHEN and CDR2 SYDVKM come from the germline V gene. This CDR3 has 14 residues.

This rearrangement joins TRBV24-1 to TRBJ1-3; 9 bases fit TRBD1. There are 17 residues in the CDR3. J was trimmed by 4 bases and V by 6 bases; bases with no gene match: 12. Germline CDR1 is KGHDR and CDR2 is SFDVKD. The CDR3 DNA reads as TGTGCCACCAGTCAAAAAAACGGGACAGGGTGGGGAAACACCATATATTTT. Its protein is CATSQKNGTGWGNTIYF.

With respect to this clone: At the DNA level, this CDR3 is encoded by other sequences in the same sample as well. This chain joins TRBV5-1 and TRBJ2-3; TRBD2 matches 10 bases. Germline V gene sequence: CDR1 SGHRS, CDR2 YFSETQ. Losses at the gene ends were 2 bases for V and 3 bases for J; bases not matched to a gene: 3. The CDR3 sequence is 15 residues long. Here the CDR3 reads CASSLAGGRTDTQYF. DNA for the CDR3: TGCGCCAGCAGCTTAGCGGGAGGGAGGACAGATACGCAGTATTTT.

Turning to this clone: This sample also contains other DNA sequences that code for the same CDR3. CDR3 protein: CASSPPYSNQPQHF. The CDR3 region has the DNA TGTGCCAGCTCACCACCGTATAGCAATCAGCCCCAGCATTTT. The genes are TRBV18 and TRBJ1-5; D unresolved. This CDR3 spans 14 amino acids. The germline gives CDR1 KGHSH, CDR2 LQKENI. V lost 0 bases, J lost 0 bases, and 3 bases lay in between.

The CDR3: CAISAPGQDNYGYTF. CDR3 DNA sequence: TGTGCCATCAGTGCCCCGGGACAGGATAACTATGGCTACACCTTC. The chain uses TRBV10-3 and TRBJ1-2, with 8 bases aligning to TRBD1. The CDR3 runs 15 residues. Germline V gene lookup returns CDR1 ENHRY and CDR2 SYGVKD. V lost 4 bases, J lost 1 base, and 5 bases stayed unmatched.

V is TRBV19 and J is TRBJ2-5; 13 bases align to TRBD2. The V and J ends lost 3 bases and 5 bases, in that order; junction bases with no gene match: 6. The CDR3 runs 16 residues. Germline values: CDR1 LNHDA, CDR2 SQIVND (reference sequence). The CDR3 protein is CASSMLGTSGAETQYF. CDR3 coding DNA: TGTGCCAGTAGTATGTTGGGGACTAGCGGGGCGGAGACCCAGTACTTC.

The V gene is TRBV30, the J gene TRBJ1-2; 8 bases map to TRBD1. CDR1 is GTSNPN and CDR2 is SVGIG in the germline V gene (reference sequence). This CDR3 region has 13 residues. V shed 2 bases and J 3 bases; nucleotides not matched to a gene: 2. The CDR3 region is CAWSYRGYYGYTF. The CDR3 nucleotides are TGTGCCTGGAGTTACAGGGGGTACTATGGCTACACCTTC.

The chain joins TRBV5-1 to TRBJ2-6; 9 nucleotides agree with TRBD1. Germline V gene data show CDR1 as SGHRS and CDR2 as YFSETQ. J was trimmed by 0 bases and V by 4 bases; bases with no gene match: 5. The CDR3 sequence is 17 residues long. The CDR3 loop is CASSHGTGNSGANVLTF. The CDR3 DNA follows: TGCGCCAGCAGCCACGGGACAGGGAACTCTGGGGCCAACGTCCTGACTTTC.

The V call is TRBV24-1, the J call TRBJ1-5; the D is unclear. Germline CDR1 reads KGHDR; CDR2 reads SFDVKD. The CDR3 contains 16 residues. Trimming took 1 base from V and 9 from J, leaving 18 bases between them. CDR3 residues: CATSDFQMADPGPQHF. The CDR3 bases are TGTGCCACCAGTGATTTTCAAATGGCGGATCCGGGGCCCCAGCATTTT.

The chain employs TRBV6-4 and TRBJ1-1; D remains unclear. Per the germline V gene, CDR1 is MRHNA and CDR2 is SNTAGT. The CDR3 sequence is 13 residues long. V shed 5 bases and J shed 1 base, with 8 bases lying between them. The CDR3 is CASSPGRNTEAFF. Here the CDR3 DNA reads TGTGCCAGCAGTCCGGGAAGGAACACTGAAGCTTTCTTT.

The chain is built from TRBV10-3 and TRBJ1-1, with D possibly being TRBD1 (6 bases). There are 15 residues in the CDR3. Germline V gives CDR1 ENHRY, CDR2 SYGVKD. V lost 3 bases, J lost 1 base, and 12 bases lay in between. The CDR3 DNA sequence: TGTGCCATCAGTGAACTACAGGGACCGAACACTGAAGCTTTCTTT. Translated: CAISELQGPNTEAFF.

The chain joins TRBV5-1 to TRBJ1-1, with 11 positions matching TRBD1. Unmatched junction bases numbered 5, after V lost 6 bases and J lost 7 bases. This CDR3 is 13 amino acids long. The germline V gene has CDR1 SGHRS and CDR2 YFSETQ. Here the CDR3 DNA reads TGCGCCAGCAACTGGGACAGGGGGTTTGAAGCTTTCTTT. It is translated as CASNWDRGFEAFF.

The rearrangement joins TRBV4-1 to TRBJ1-1; D unclear. There are 15 residues in the CDR3. V lost 4 bases to trimming and J lost 1 base, with 13 bases between them. Germline values: CDR1 MGHRA, CDR2 YSYEKL. CDR3 DNA sequence: TGCGCCAGCAGCCCCGGTTCGTTCGGGAACACTGAAGCTTTCTTT. Its translation: CASSPGSFGNTEAFF.

V usage is TRBV25-1 and J usage is TRBJ2-5; weak D call: TRBD2 (6 bases). The germline V gene encodes CDR1 MGHDK and CDR2 SYGVNS. The CDR3 runs to 16 residues. V lost 5 bases, J lost 1 base, and 17 bases lay in between. In DNA, the CDR3 is TGTGCCAGCAGTCCACCGACTAGGGAAGTCCAAGAGACCCAGTACTTC. Translating gives CASSPPTREVQETQYF.

The V call is TRBV2, the J call TRBJ1-1; D is undetermined. The CDR3 has 12 residues. CDR1 SNHLY and CDR2 FYNNEI come from the germline V gene. V lost 10 bases and J 0 bases, leaving 9 bases between the germline ends. The CDR3 region has the DNA TGTGCCATCGGAGAGATGAACACTGAAGCTTTCTTT. Encoded protein: CAIGEMNTEAFF.

This sequence joins TRBV3-1 (or the pseudogene TRBV3-2) and TRBJ1-2, with D tentatively TRBD1 (5 bases). CDR1 LGHDT and CDR2 YNNKEL come from the germline V gene (reference sequence). With 4 bases removed from V and 8 bases from J, the gap between germline ends came to 14 bases. CDR3 length: 13 residues. CDR3 loop: CASSPQRGGGYTF. In nucleotides, the CDR3 is TGTGCCAGCAGCCCCCAGAGGGGAGGGGGCTACACCTTC.

This clone appeared once. The chain employs TRBV10-1 and TRBJ2-1; D is perhaps TRBD1 (5 bases). The CDR3 covers 16 residues. Per the germline V gene, CDR1 is WNHNN and CDR2 is SYGVQD (reference sequence). V was cut by 0 bases and J by 5 bases, with 14 bases left in between. The CDR3 sequence is CASSESWGMDNNEQFF. The CDR3 DNA sequence: TGCGCCAGCAGTGAGTCATGGGGCATGGACAACAATGAGCAGTTCTTC.

The chain is built from TRBV10-2 and TRBJ2-7; 8 bases map to TRBD2. V lost 0 bases, J lost 4 bases, and 5 bases stayed unmatched. Germline CDR1 is WSHSY and CDR2 is SAAADI. The CDR3 spans 15 residues. CDR3 in DNA: TGCGCCAGCAGTGAGTCGCGGGGGGCCGGGTACGAGCAGTACTTC. Translating gives CASSESRGAGYEQYF.

As DNA, the CDR3 is TGTGCCTGGAGTGAACAGACTAGGGATTCCGGGGAGCTGTTTTTT. Its translation is CAWSEQTRDSGELFF. This chain links TRBV30 with TRBJ2-2, with D possibly matching TRBD2 (6 bases). With 1 base removed from V and 6 bases from J, the gap between germline ends came to 15 bases. The germline CDR1 and CDR2 sequences are GTSNPN and SVGIG (reference sequence). This CDR3 is 15 amino acids long.

This chain links TRBV11-3 with TRBJ2-3; 7 bases line up with TRBD1. V lost 9 bases, J lost 1 base, and 1 base stayed unmatched. This CDR3 comprises 12 residues. The V gene's germline CDR1 is SGHNT and CDR2 YENEEA. The CDR3 loop reads CASGQGTDTQYF. As DNA, the CDR3 is TGTGCCAGTGGACAGGGCACAGATACGCAGTATTTT.

The rearrangement uses TRBV5-4 and TRBJ2-3, with 8 positions matching TRBD2. The CDR3 has 13 residues. The V gene end was trimmed by 10 bases and the J gene end by 1 base; junction bases not matched to a gene: 5. Per germline, CDR1 SGHNT and CDR2 YYREEE (reference sequence). CDR3 loop: CASGGMGTDTQYF. The DNA of the CDR3 is TGTGCCTCGGGGGGGATGGGCACAGATACGCAGTATTTT.

This clone is a singleton in its sample. The chain has TRBV6-4 and TRBJ2-1; D not resolved. The CDR3 runs to 13 residues. Germline V gene lookup returns CDR1 MRHNA and CDR2 SNTAGT. With 2 bases removed from V and 7 bases from J, the gap between germline ends came to 9 bases. CDR3 in amino acids: CASSDPLTNEQFF. As DNA, the CDR3 is TGTGCCAGCAGTGACCCCCTTACTAATGAGCAGTTCTTC.